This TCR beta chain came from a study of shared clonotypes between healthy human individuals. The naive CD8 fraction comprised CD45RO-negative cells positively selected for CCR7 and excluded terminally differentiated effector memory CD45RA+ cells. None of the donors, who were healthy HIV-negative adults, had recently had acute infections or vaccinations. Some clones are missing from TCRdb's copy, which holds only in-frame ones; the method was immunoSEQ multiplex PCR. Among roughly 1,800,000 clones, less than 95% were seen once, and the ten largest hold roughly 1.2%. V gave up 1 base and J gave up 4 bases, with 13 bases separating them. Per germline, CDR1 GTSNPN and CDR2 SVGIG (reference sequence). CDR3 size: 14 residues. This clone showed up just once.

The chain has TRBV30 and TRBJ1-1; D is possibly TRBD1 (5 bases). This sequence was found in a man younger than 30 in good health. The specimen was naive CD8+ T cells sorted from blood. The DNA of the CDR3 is TGTGCCTGGAGTGATAGCGGGGCCGCCACTGAAGCTTTCTTT. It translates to CAWSDSGAATEAFF.